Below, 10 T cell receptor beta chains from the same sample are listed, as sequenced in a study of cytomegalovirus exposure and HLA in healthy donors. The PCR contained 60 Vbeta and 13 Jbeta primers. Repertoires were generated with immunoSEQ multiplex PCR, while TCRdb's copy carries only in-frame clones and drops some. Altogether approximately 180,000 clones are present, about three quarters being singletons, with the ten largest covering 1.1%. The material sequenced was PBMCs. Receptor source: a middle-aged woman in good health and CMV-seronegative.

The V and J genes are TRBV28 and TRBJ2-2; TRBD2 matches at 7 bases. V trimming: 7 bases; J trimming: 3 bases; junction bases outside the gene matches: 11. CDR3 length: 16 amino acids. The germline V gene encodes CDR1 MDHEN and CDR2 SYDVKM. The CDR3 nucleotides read TGTGCCAGCATCAAAGTTTGGACTAGGGACACCGGGGAGCTGTTTTTT. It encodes CASIKVWTRDTGELFF.

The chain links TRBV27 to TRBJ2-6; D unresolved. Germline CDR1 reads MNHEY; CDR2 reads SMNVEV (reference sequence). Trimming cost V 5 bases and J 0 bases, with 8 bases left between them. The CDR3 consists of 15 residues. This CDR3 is CASSTPSSGANVLTF. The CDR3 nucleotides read TGTGCCAGCAGTACACCTAGCTCTGGGGCCAACGTCCTGACTTTC.

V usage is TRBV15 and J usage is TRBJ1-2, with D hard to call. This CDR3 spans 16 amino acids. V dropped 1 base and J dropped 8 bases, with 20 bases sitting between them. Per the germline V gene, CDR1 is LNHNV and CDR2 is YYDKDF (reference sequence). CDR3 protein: CATSRGPDGPGRGYTF. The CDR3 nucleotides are TGTGCCACCAGCAGAGGCCCAGACGGCCCCGGCAGGGGCTACACCTTC.

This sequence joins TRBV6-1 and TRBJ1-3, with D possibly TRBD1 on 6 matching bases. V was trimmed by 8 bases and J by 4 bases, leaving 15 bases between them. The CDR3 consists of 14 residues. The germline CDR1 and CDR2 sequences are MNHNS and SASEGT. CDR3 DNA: TGTGCCAGCCTTCTCGGGGGGCTCGGAAACACCATATATTTT. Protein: CASLLGGLGNTIYF.

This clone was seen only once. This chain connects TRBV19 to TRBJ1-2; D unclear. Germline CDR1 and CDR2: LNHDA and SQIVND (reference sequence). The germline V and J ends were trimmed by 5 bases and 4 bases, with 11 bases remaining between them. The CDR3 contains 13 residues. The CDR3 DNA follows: TGTGCCAGTAGTCCCTCGACTAGCTATGGCTACACCTTC. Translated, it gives CASSPSTSYGYTF. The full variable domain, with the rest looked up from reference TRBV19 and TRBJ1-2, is DGGITQSPKYLFRKEGQNVTLSCEQNLNHDAMYWYRQDPGQGLRLIYYSQIVNDFQKGDIAEGYSVSREKKESFPLTVTSAQKNPTAFYLCASSPSTSYGYTFGSGTRLTVV.

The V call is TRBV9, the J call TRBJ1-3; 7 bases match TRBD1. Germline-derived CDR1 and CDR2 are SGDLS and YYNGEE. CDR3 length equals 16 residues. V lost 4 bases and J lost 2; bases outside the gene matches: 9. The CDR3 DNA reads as TGTGCCAGCAGCCTGACAGGGTCGGACCCTGGAAACACCATATATTTT. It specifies CASSLTGSDPGNTIYF.

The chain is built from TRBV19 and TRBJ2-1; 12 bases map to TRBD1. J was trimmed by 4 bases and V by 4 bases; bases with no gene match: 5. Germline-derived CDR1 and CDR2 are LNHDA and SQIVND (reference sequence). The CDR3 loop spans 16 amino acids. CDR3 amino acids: CASSTPGQGAYNEQFF. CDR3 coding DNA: TGTGCCAGTAGTACACCGGGACAGGGGGCTTACAATGAGCAGTTCTTC.

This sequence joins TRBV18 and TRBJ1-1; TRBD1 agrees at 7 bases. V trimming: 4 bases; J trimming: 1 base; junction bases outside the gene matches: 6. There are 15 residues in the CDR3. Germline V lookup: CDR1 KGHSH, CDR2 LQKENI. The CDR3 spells CASSQNTGENTEAFF. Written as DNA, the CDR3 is TGTGCCAGCTCACAGAATACAGGGGAGAACACTGAAGCTTTCTTT.

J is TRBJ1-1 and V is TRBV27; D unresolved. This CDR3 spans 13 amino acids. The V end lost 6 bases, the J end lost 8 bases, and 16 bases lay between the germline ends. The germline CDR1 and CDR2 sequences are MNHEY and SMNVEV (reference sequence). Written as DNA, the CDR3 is TGTGCCAGCAGCTCCCCTAGAGGAGAAGAAGCTTTCTTT. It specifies CASSSPRGEEAFF.

The chain's CDR3 is CASSPPGGPNTEAFF. In DNA form, the CDR3 reads TGTGCCAGTAGTCCACCCGGAGGGCCGAACACTGAAGCTTTCTTT. The rearrangement uses TRBV19 and TRBJ1-1; no reliable D call. Trimming removed 5 bases from V and 1 base from J, with 14 bases in between. CDR1 LNHDA and CDR2 SQIVND come from the germline V gene (reference sequence). The CDR3 spans 15 residues.